These 29 T cell receptor beta chains came from one sample sequenced in a study of blood T cell repertoires in COVID-19. The data were produced by immunoSEQ multiplex PCR, yet TCRdb's version contains in-frame clones alone and is incomplete. The sample yields under 350,000 clones, around 86% seen once. Sequenced sample: PBMCs or T cells enriched from blood (not recorded which). The receptors come from a woman aged 40 to 49 who had recovered from COVID-19.

This chain uses TRBV19 with TRBJ1-1; TRBD1 matches at 7 bases. CDR3 length: 16 amino acids. Trimming at V came to 3 bases and at J to 2 bases, leaving 9 bases not matched to a gene. In germline, CDR1 is LNHDA, CDR2 SQIVND (reference sequence). The CDR3 protein is CASSITPGGHNTEAFF. DNA for the CDR3: TGTGCCAGTAGTATCACCCCAGGGGGACATAACACTGAAGCTTTCTTT.

In this sample, this clone turned up once. The chain is built from TRBV2 and TRBJ2-2; 10 bases agree with TRBD1. There are 14 residues in the CDR3. Trimming at V came to 6 bases and at J to 4 bases, leaving 2 bases not matched to a gene. In germline, CDR1 is SNHLY, CDR2 FYNNEI. The CDR3 is CASRGTGATGELFF. The CDR3 DNA reads TGTGCCAGCAGAGGGACAGGGGCCACCGGGGAGCTGTTTTTT.

The chain has TRBV5-4 and TRBJ2-7, with unresolved D. CDR3 length: 14 residues. Germline V CDR1 and CDR2: SGHNT, YYREEE (reference sequence). Between the trimmed V and J ends, which lost 0 bases and 6 bases, there was a span of 13 bases. CDR3 DNA: TGTGCCAGCAGCTTGGGCGCTACTCCACTCGAGCAGTACTTC. Translated: CASSLGATPLEQYF.

The chain links TRBV15 to TRBJ1-3, with 8 positions matching TRBD1. The CDR3 has 14 residues. The junction had 6 bases not matched to a gene; V was cut back by 4 bases and J by 7 bases. Germline assignment: CDR1 LNHNV and CDR2 YYDKDF (reference sequence). CDR3 nucleotides: TGTGCCACCAGCATTGACAGGGGTACGAACACCATATATTTT. This translates into CATSIDRGTNTIYF.

This clone was picked up one time. The V gene is TRBV7-9, the J gene TRBJ1-1; D uncertain. This CDR3 spans 11 amino acids. V was clipped by 2 bases and J by 6 bases, with 4 bases between them. CDR1 and CDR2 (germline): SEHNR, FQNEAQ (reference sequence). As DNA, the CDR3 is TGTGCCAGCAGCTTACCATCTGAAGCTTTCTTT. This sequence encodes CASSLPSEAFF.

This rearrangement joins TRBV11-2 to TRBJ1-5; D uncertain. CDR1 and CDR2 from the germline V gene are SGHAT and FQNNGV. CDR3 length: 12 amino acids. Trimming left V 2 bases short and J 6 bases short, with 5 bases between. The chain's CDR3 is CASSLSGQPQHF. CDR3 sequence (DNA): TGTGCCAGCAGCTTATCAGGTCAGCCCCAGCATTTT.

The J gene is TRBJ1-1, the V gene TRBV6-5, with TRBD1 matching over 11 bases. Germline V gives CDR1 MNHEY, CDR2 SVGAGI. The J segment lost 8 bases and the V segment lost 5 bases, leaving 7 bases of the junction unmatched. This CDR3 contains 14 residues. CDR3 in amino acids: CASSPGTGGREAFF. As DNA, the CDR3 is TGTGCCAGCAGTCCCGGGACAGGGGGTAGGGAAGCTTTCTTT.

The genes are TRBV25-1 and TRBJ1-2, with D possibly being TRBD1 (5 bases). The germline CDR1 and CDR2 sequences are MGHDK and SYGVNS. CDR3 length: 11 amino acids. Trimming cost V 4 bases and J 8 bases, with 8 bases left between them. CDR3 loop: CASSAGGGYTF. The CDR3 region has the DNA TGTGCCAGCAGTGCGGGGGGAGGCTACACCTTC.

The rearrangement links TRBV6-1 to TRBJ1-6; 7 bases align to TRBD1. CDR3 length: 16 residues. Trimming at V came to 2 bases and at J to 4 bases, leaving 5 bases not matched to a gene. Germline V CDR1 and CDR2: MNHNS, SASEGT. The CDR3: CASSEPTGLYNSPLHF. In DNA form, the CDR3 reads TGTGCCAGCAGTGAACCGACAGGGCTGTATAATTCACCCCTCCACTTT.

This chain links TRBV10-2 with TRBJ2-1; 8 bases align to TRBD2. Germline V gene data show CDR1 as WSHSY and CDR2 as SAAADI. The CDR3 is 14 amino acids. The J segment lost 5 bases and the V segment lost 10 bases, leaving 10 bases of the junction unmatched. CDR3 amino acids: CATSTSVRDNEQFF. The CDR3 nucleotides read TGCGCCACTTCGACTAGCGTAAGGGACAATGAGCAGTTCTTC.

Here the CDR3 reads CASSLSTGNRYEQYF. CDR3 in DNA: TGTGCCAGCAGCCTCTCGACAGGGAATCGCTACGAGCAGTACTTC. The V call is TRBV7-2, the J call TRBJ2-7, with 7 bases lining up with TRBD1. J was trimmed by 3 bases and V by 5 bases; bases with no gene match: 10. The length of the CDR3 is 15 residues. Germline CDR1 SGHTA, CDR2 FQGNSA.

The chain is built from TRBV27 and TRBJ2-1; 11 bases line up with TRBD1. Unmatched junction bases numbered 9, after V lost 0 bases and J lost 11 bases. The CDR3 covers 16 residues. Looked up from germline, CDR1 is MNHEY and CDR2 is SMNVEV (reference sequence). For the CDR3, the DNA is TGTGCCAGCAGTTTATCGGACAGGGGGCGACCATCTAAGCAGTTCTTC. Amino acids: CASSLSDRGRPSKQFF.

J is TRBJ1-3 and V is TRBV2; D gene ambiguous. With 3 bases removed from V and 0 bases from J, the gap between germline ends came to 6 bases. CDR3 size: 14 residues. Germline CDR1 and CDR2: SNHLY and FYNNEI. The CDR3 nucleotides read TGTGCCAGCAGTGAGGTCTACTCTGGAAACACCATATATTTT. Translation gives CASSEVYSGNTIYF.

This clone was recorded only once. The gene calls are TRBV9 and TRBJ1-1, with 9 bases fitting TRBD1. Germline V lookup: CDR1 SGDLS, CDR2 YYNGEE. Trimming at V came to 10 bases and at J to 1 base, leaving 5 bases not matched to a gene. The length of the CDR3 is 13 residues. The chain's CDR3 is CAPRQGGNTEAFF. CDR3 sequence (DNA): TGTGCCCCAAGACAGGGGGGGAACACTGAAGCTTTCTTT.

Only a few counts were recorded for this clone. This chain links TRBV30 with TRBJ2-7; 9 nucleotides line up with TRBD1. The trim removed 3 bases at V and 3 bases at J, leaving 3 bases unmatched. CDR3 size: 13 residues. Germline V gene sequence: CDR1 GTSNPN, CDR2 SVGIG (reference sequence). The CDR3 sequence: CAWRGQGFYEQYF. In nucleotides, the CDR3 is TGTGCCTGGAGGGGACAGGGATTCTACGAGCAGTACTTC.

The count of this clone is one. The chain recombines TRBV5-1 with TRBJ2-5; tentative D call: TRBD2 (6 bases). The CDR3 length is 14 residues. Trimming cost V 7 bases and J 4 bases, with 17 bases left between them. The germline V gene encodes CDR1 SGHRS and CDR2 YFSETQ. The chain's CDR3 is CASLEGSSGETQYF. CDR3 DNA sequence: TGCGCCAGCCTGGAGGGGTCATCGGGAGAGACCCAGTACTTC.

The sample holds one count of this clone. V and J are TRBV28 and TRBJ1-1; 10 bases are a match to TRBD1. Germline CDR1 and CDR2: MDHEN and SYDVKM. The trim removed 6 bases at V and 5 bases at J, leaving 6 bases unmatched. The CDR3 contains 14 residues. The CDR3 loop reads CASRTGGAGTEAFF. DNA for the CDR3: TGTGCCAGCAGGACAGGGGGCGCGGGGACTGAAGCTTTCTTT.

This clone has just one count. The chain combines TRBV20-1 with TRBJ2-7; D unclear. CDR1 and CDR2 (germline): DFQATT, SNEGSKA (reference sequence). The CDR3 is 10 amino acids. Between the trimmed V and J ends, which lost 4 bases and 3 bases, there was a span of 4 bases. CDR3 amino acids: CSATNYEQYF. Here the CDR3 DNA reads TGCAGTGCTACTAACTACGAGCAGTACTTC.

The chain carries TRBV5-4 and TRBJ2-1, with TRBD2 matching over 9 bases. J gave up 5 bases and V 3 bases, and 9 bases lay outside the gene matches. The germline CDR1 and CDR2 sequences are SGHNT and YYREEE (reference sequence). This CDR3 spans 16 amino acids. CDR3 DNA sequence: TGTGCCAGCAGCTCGGTTCCGGGACTAGCTCACAATGAGCAGTTCTTC. Protein sequence: CASSSVPGLAHNEQFF.

In DNA form, the CDR3 reads TGTGCCAGTAGTATAGAGCCGGGACAGGCAGCTTTCTTT. This gives the protein CASSIEPGQAAFF. The V call is TRBV19, the J call TRBJ1-1; 8 bases align to TRBD1. The V and J ends lost 0 bases and 10 bases, in that order; junction bases with no gene match: 4. Germline values: CDR1 LNHDA, CDR2 SQIVND (reference sequence). The CDR3 is made up of 13 amino acids.

This sequence joins TRBV9 and TRBJ2-1; 10 bases line up with TRBD2. Germline trimming cut 4 bases from V and 7 bases from J; bases unmatched to any gene: 17. The V gene's germline CDR1 is SGDLS and CDR2 YYNGEE. CDR3 length: 18 amino acids. The CDR3 DNA is TGTGCCAGCAGCACACGTTCCCCTCTAGCGGGAGCGTCAAATGAGCAGTTCTTC. Its protein is CASSTRSPLAGASNEQFF.

This clone was seen a single time. This sequence joins TRBV5-4 and TRBJ2-7; the match to TRBD1 covers 7 bases. CDR1 and CDR2 (germline): SGHNT, YYREEE (reference sequence). V shed 4 bases, J shed 6 bases, and the junction held 7 bases outside the gene matches. This CDR3 has 13 amino acids. The DNA of the CDR3 is TGTGCCAGCAGCCTAGACAGGGACCGCGAGCAGTACTTC. It is translated as CASSLDRDREQYF. The variable domain in full, completed from reference TRBV5-4 and TRBJ2-7, reads ETGVTQSPTHLIKTRGQQVTLRCSSQSGHNTVSWYQQALGQGPQFIFQYYREEENGRGNFPPRFSGLQFPNYSSELNVNALELDDSALYLCASSLDRDREQYFGPGTRLTVT.

The chain has TRBV4-3 and TRBJ2-3; 7 nucleotides match TRBD2. The length of the CDR3 is 17 residues. CDR1 and CDR2 (germline): LGHNA, YSLEER. Trimming took 0 bases from V and 5 from J; bases not matched to a gene: 11. CDR3 in DNA: TGCGCCAGCAGCCAAGAGAGGTCTGGACTAGAGGAAGATACGCAGTATTTT. It encodes CASSQERSGLEEDTQYF.

The chain recombines TRBV30 with TRBJ2-7; 9 nucleotides line up with TRBD2. V dropped 1 base and J dropped 8; count of bases not matched to a gene: 12. This CDR3 region has 15 residues. Germline values: CDR1 GTSNPN, CDR2 SVGIG (reference sequence). CDR3 sequence reads: CAWSDTSGPNQKQYF. The CDR3 DNA sequence: TGTGCCTGGAGTGATACTAGCGGGCCCAACCAGAAGCAGTACTTC.

The rearrangement joins TRBV7-9 to TRBJ2-7; TRBD1 aligns across 8 bases. Germline assignment: CDR1 SEHNR and CDR2 FQNEAQ (reference sequence). The J segment lost 6 bases and the V segment lost 4 bases, leaving 8 bases of the junction unmatched. This CDR3 contains 14 residues. The CDR3, as DNA: TGTGCCAGCAGCTCCTTGCAGGGGGCCTTCGAGCAGTACTTC. Translated: CASSSLQGAFEQYF.

CDR3 coding DNA: TGTGCCAGCAGCCCGCAGGTTAGCACAGATACGCAGTATTTT. This sequence encodes CASSPQVSTDTQYF. The J gene is TRBJ2-3, the V gene TRBV7-9; no firm D call. The germline CDR1 and CDR2 sequences are SEHNR and FQNEAQ (reference sequence). V lost 5 bases to trimming and J lost 0 bases, with 9 bases between them. The CDR3 has 14 residues.

The chain combines TRBV14 with TRBJ2-3; weak D call: TRBD1 (5 bases). This CDR3 has 15 residues. V was clipped by 0 bases and J by 0 bases, with 7 bases between them. From germline, CDR1 is SGHDN and CDR2 FVKESK. Written as DNA, the CDR3 is TGTGCCAGCAGCCAAGATCAGGGAAGCACAGATACGCAGTATTTT. Its translation: CASSQDQGSTDTQYF.

CDR3 loop: CAWSRTALNTEAFF. CDR3 nucleotides: TGTGCCTGGAGCCGGACAGCATTGAACACTGAAGCTTTCTTT. The chain recombines TRBV30 with TRBJ1-1, with a possible D match to TRBD1 (6 bases). V dropped 3 bases and J dropped 0 bases, with 11 bases sitting between them. CDR1 GTSNPN and CDR2 SVGIG come from the germline V gene (reference sequence). The CDR3 has 14 amino acids. The whole variable domain, filled in from reference TRBV30 and TRBJ1-1, reads SQTIHQWPATLVQPVGSPLSLECTVEGTSNPNLYWYRQAAGRGLQLLFYSVGIGQISSEVPQNLSASRPQDRQFILSSKKLLLSDSGFYLCAWSRTALNTEAFFGQGTRLTVV.

This chain uses TRBV7-2 with TRBJ2-1; D might be TRBD1 (5 bases). V lost 4 bases and J lost 10, with 23 bases in between. The germline gives CDR1 SGHTA, CDR2 FQGNSA. The CDR3 is 16 amino acids. The CDR3: CASSSRQVAHKGEQFF. The CDR3 DNA sequence: TGTGCCAGCAGCTCCCGTCAAGTCGCCCACAAGGGGGAGCAGTTCTTC.